The T cell receptor (beta chain) under discussion was sequenced for a study of a mutant IDH1 vaccine in newly diagnosed glioma (dated by TCRdb to about 2021). About the study as a whole: Of the 32 patients who were treated, about 62% were male and approximately 38% were female, and the mean age was approximately 40 years. Peripheral blood samples were drawn at six visits, namely V03 (baseline), V05, V07, V10, V12 and V13. For exploratory analyses, approximately 23 treated patients had longitudinal TCRB deep sequencing done wherever samples were available. Prior to enrollment, standard therapy consisting of radiotherapy alone, temozolomide alone, or radiochemotherapy with temozolomide had been administered to patients, with the combination being received by most patients. What the research found in general, with its limitations: Availability determined which PBMC samples were chosen for TCRB deep sequencing. According to the authors, sample limitations meant that analyses of patient blood samples could not be reproduced. No apparent relationship was observed between pseudoprogression and alterations in the top peripheral T cell clonotypes detected by TCRB sequencing. Across multiple MHC alleles, vaccine-induced immune responses were seen in approximately 93% of patients.

Receptors were amplified or captured by the immunoSEQ multiplex PCR assay. Rearranged TCR beta chain sequences were amplified using the hsTCRB Kit according to the manufacturer's protocol. Sequencing of TCRB libraries was carried out on an Illumina MiSeq. The paper's processing steps were these. The proprietary platform of the kit vendor was used for demultiplexing, trimming and gene mapping. What TCRdb holds here is the immuneACCESS table cut down to in-frame rearrangements. Part of the clones is not present; checked against another copy, under half of the missing clones reflect an unresolved V gene, and the others are unexplained. The V and J calls and clone size are taken from that table; D and trimming were inferred from the DNA. The sample table lists about 34,000 clones, about three quarters of them with a count of one. Jointly, the top ten make up approximately 9.4% of the sample. The time point label corresponds to: baseline, week 1 (first vaccination visit). The treatment or condition label, as the study defines it: pre-vaccination baseline after standard-of-care therapy. Donors had newly diagnosed WHO grade 3 or 4 IDH1-mutant astrocytomas with loss of nuclear ATRX. The samples were drawn from NOA16, a multicentre, single-arm, open-label phase I trial in Germany that tested a mutant IDH1 peptide vaccine in humans for the first time. Visit V03 blood draws served as the baseline sample for immunogenicity testing. The DNeasy Blood and Tissue Kit was used to extract genomic DNA from EDTA blood for TCRB sequencing.

In its sample, this clone was seen a few times. What antigen it recognizes has not been identified. No qualities accompany the bases; no much larger clone lies one base away. CDR1 and CDR2 are drawn from the germline V gene: LGHNA, YNFKEQ. Cut back by 3 bases and 4 bases, the V and J ends lie 15 bases apart. The cysteine opens and the phenylalanine closes a CDR3 of 16 amino acids. Only the CDR3 DNA is retained, 48 bases long and in frame from the first base. Here the chain combines TRBV4-2 and TRBJ1-4; the D gene cannot be resolved reliably. The TCR sequence derives from a man in his fifties or sixties with glioma. Some clones in this sample may be carry-over from other donors' samples. Material: peripheral blood mononuclear cells (PBMCs), obtained from a glioma patient treated with radiotherapy, temozolomide or both. CDR3 sequence: CASSQPDGNYNEKLFF. The nucleotide sequence is given as TGTGCCAGCAGCCAGCCGGACGGGAATTATAATGAAAAACTGTTTTTT.